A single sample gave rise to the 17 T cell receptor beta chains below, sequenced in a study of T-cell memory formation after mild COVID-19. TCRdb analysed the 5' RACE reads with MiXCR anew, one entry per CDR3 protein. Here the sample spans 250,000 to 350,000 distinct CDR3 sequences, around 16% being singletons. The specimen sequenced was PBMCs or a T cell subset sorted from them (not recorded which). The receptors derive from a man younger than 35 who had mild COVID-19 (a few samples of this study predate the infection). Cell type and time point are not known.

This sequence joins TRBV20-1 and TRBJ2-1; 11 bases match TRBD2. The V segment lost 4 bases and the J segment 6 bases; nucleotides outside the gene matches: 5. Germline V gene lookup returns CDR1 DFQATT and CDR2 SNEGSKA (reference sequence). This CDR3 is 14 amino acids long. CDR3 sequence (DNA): TGCAGTGCTACCCTAGCGGGGGGAATCAATGAGCAGTTCTTC. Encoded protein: CSATLAGGINEQFF.

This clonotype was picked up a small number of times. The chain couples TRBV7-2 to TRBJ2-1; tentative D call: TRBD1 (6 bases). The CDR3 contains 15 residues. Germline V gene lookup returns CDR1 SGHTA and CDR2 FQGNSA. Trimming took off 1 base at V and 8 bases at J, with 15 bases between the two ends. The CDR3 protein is CASSLGGRVVYEQFF. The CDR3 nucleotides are TGTGCCAGCAGCTTAGGGGGGCGCGTGGTATATGAGCAGTTCTTC.

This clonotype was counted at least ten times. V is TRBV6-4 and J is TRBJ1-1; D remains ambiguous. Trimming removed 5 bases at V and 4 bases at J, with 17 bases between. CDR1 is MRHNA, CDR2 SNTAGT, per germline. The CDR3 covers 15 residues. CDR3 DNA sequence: TGTGCCAGCAGTCGGACGGCAGCACCCCCCACTGAAGCTTTCTTT. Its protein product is CASSRTAAPPTEAFF.

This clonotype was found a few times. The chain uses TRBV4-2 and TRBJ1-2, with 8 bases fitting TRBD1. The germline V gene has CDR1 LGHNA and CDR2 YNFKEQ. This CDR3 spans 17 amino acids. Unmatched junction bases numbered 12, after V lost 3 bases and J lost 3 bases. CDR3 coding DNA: TGTGCCAGCAGCCAGGGAACCGGGACAGGCCTTTACTATGGCTACACCTTC. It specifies CASSQGTGTGLYYGYTF.

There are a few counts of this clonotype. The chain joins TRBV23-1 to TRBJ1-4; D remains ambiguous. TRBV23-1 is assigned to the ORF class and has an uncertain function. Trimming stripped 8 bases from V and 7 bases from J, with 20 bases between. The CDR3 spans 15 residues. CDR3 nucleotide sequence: TGCGCCAGCGCACCAGGACTGCCAACCGGTGAAAAACTGTTTTTT. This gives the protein CASAPGLPTGEKLFF.

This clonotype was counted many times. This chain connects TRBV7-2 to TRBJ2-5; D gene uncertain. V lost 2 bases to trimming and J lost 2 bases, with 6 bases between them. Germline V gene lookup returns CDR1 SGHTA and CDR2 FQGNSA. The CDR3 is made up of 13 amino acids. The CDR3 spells CASSLQRQETQYF. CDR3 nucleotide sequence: TGTGCCAGCAGCTTACAAAGACAAGAGACCCAGTACTTC.

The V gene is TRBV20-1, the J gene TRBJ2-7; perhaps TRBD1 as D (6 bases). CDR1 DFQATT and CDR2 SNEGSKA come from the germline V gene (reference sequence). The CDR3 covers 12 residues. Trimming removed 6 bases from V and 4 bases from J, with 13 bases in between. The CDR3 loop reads CSARGQIYEQYV. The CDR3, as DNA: TGCAGTGCCAGGGGCCAGATATACGAGCAGTACGTC.

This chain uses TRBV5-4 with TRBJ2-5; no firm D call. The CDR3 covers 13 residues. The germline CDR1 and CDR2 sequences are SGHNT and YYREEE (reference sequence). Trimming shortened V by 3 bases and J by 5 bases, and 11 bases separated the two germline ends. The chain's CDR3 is CASSSGAGETQYF. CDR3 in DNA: TGTGCCAGCAGCTCAGGAGCCGGGGAGACCCAGTACTTC. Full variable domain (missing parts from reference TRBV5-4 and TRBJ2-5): ETGVTQSPTHLIKTRGQQVTLRCSSQSGHNTVSWYQQALGQGPQFIFQYYREEENGRGNFPPRFSGLQFPNYSSELNVNALELDDSALYLCASSSGAGETQYFGPGTRLLVL.

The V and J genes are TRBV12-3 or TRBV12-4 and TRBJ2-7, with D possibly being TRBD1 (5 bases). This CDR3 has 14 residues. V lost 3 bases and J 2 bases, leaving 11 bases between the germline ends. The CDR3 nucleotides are TGTGCCAGCAGTTTCCAGGGTGGACCCTACGAGCAGTACTTC. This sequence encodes CASSFQGGPYEQYF.

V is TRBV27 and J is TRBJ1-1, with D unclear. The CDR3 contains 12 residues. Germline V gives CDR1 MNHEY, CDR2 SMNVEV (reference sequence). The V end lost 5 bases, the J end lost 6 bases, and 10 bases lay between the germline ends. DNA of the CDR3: TGTGCCAGCAGTCCGGGGTATGCTGAAGCTTTCTTT. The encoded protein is CASSPGYAEAFF.

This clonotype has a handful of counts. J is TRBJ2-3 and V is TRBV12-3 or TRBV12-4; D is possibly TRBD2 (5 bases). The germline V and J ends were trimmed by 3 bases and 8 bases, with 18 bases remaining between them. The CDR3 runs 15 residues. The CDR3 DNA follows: TGTGCCAGCAGTTTCTTAGGTCCGGCCCGGGGTACGCAGTATTTT. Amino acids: CASSFLGPARGTQYF.

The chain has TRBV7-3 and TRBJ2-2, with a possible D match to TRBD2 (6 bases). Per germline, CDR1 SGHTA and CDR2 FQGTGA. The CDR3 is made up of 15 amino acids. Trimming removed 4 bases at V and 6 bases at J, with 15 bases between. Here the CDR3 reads CASSWVPGGAGELFF. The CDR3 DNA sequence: TGTGCCAGCAGCTGGGTCCCCGGAGGGGCCGGGGAGCTGTTTTTT.

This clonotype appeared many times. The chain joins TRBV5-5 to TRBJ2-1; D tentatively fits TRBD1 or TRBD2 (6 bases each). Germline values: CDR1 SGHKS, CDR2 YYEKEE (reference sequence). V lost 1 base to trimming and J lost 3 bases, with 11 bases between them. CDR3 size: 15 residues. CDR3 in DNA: TGTGCCAGCAGCTTGAGTAGGGGGGACTACAATGAGCAGTTCTTC. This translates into CASSLSRGDYNEQFF.

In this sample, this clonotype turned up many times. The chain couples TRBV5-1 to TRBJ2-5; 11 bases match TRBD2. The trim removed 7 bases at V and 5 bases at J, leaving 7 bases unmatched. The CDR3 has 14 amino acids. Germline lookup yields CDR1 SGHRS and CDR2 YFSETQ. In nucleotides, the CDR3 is TGCGCCAGCGGCGGACTAGCGGGTACCGAGACCCAGTACTTC. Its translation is CASGGLAGTETQYF.

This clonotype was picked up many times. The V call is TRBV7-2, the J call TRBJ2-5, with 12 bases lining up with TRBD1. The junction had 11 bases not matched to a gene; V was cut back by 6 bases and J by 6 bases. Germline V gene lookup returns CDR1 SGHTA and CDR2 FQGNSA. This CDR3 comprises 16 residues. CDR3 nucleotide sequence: TGTGCCAGCAGTGCCCCTGGGACAGGGGGCACGAAGACCCAGTACTTC. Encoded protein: CASSAPGTGGTKTQYF.

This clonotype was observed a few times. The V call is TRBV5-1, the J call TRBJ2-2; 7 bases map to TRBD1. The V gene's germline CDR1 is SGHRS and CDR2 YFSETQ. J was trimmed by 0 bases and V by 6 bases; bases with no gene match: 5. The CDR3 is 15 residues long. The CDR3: CASTPGGANTGELFF. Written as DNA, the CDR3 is TGCGCCAGCACCCCAGGGGGAGCGAACACCGGGGAGCTGTTTTTT.

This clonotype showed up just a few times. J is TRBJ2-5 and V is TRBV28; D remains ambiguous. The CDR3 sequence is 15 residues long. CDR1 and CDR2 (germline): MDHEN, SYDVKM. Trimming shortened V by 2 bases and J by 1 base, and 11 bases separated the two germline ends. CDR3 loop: CASSLGLLLQETQYF. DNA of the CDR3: TGTGCCAGCAGTTTAGGTCTCCTCCTCCAAGAGACCCAGTACTTC. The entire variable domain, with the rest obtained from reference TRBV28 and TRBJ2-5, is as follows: DVKVTQSSRYLVKRTGEKVFLECVQDMDHENMFWYRQDPGLGLRLIYFSYDVKMKEKGDIPEGYSVSREKKERFSLILESASTNQTSMYLCASSLGLLLQETQYFGPGTRLLVL.